The present entry profiles one TCR beta chain with its context. The source of the sample is a study of cytotoxic CD8 clonotypes in ibrutinib-treated CLL. The wider study: The cohort had about a dozen relapsed/refractory and approximately 14 treatment-naive patients, 17 to 18 IGHV unmutated.

The germline gives CDR1 MDHEN, CDR2 SYDVKM. V was pared by 3 bases and J by 3 bases, with 1 base of the junction left unmatched. The CDR3 sequence is 14 residues long. Profiled with immunoSEQ multiplex PCR; TCRdb holds only in-frame clones, not every one. There are around 330,000 clones in the sample; 67% occur only once, and about 5.9% lies in the top ten. Extraction of around 2 micrograms of genomic DNA from cryopreserved PBMCs supplied material for TCR beta libraries. This clonotype originated in a human donor with chronic lymphocytic leukemia. The V call is TRBV28, the J call TRBJ2-7; TRBD1 agrees at 11 bases. The sample was PBMCs, taken after 36 months of ibrutinib treatment. The DNA of the CDR3 is TGTGCCAGCAGTTTCGGGACAGGGGGCTACGAGCAGTACTTC. Translated: CASSFGTGGYEQYF.